Included here is one TCR beta chain sequence, with context. Measured with immunoSEQ multiplex PCR; TCRdb has only the in-frame clones, and not every one. The table includes approximately 1.5 million clones, less than 99% detected once. This entry comes from a study of shared clonotypes between healthy human individuals. Germline values: CDR1 SGHVS, CDR2 FQNEAQ. This CDR3 is 17 amino acids long. Trimming took 1 base from V and 0 from J, leaving 13 bases between them. The clonotype comes from a young man in good health. The chain links TRBV7-8 to TRBJ1-3, with no clear D. Sequences were obtained from naive CD4+ T cells sorted from blood. Subset meaning: CD45RA+ positively selected. The CDR3 sequence is CASSLVGVTYSGNTIYF. The CDR3 region has the DNA TGTGCCAGCAGCTTAGTAGGTGTCACTTACTCTGGAAACACCATATATTTT.